The T cell receptor (beta chain) described here comes from a study of T-cell memory formation after mild COVID-19. The study, taken as a whole, reports: That cross-reactive memory joined was suggested by some responding clones appearing in pre-infection memory. What remained unconfirmed was the SARS-CoV-2 specificity of second-wave clones peaking on day 37.

In this sample, this clonotype turned up a few times. What it binds is not known. Constant-segment primers served in 5'RACE that generated TCR alpha and TCR beta cDNA libraries bearing sample barcodes and UMIs. TCRdb analysed the 5' RACE reads with MiXCR anew, one entry per CDR3 protein. The profile covers 200,000 to 300,000 distinct CDR3 sequences, with over 15% appearing a single time and 20% to 25% taken by the ten largest. This CDR3 is 14 amino acids long. Between the trimmed V and J ends, which lost 3 bases and 2 bases, there was a span of 11 bases. CDR1 is MNHEY and CDR2 is SMNVEV in the germline V gene (reference sequence).

Sequenced: PBMCs or a T cell subset sorted from them (not recorded which). This sequence was found in a young man who had mild COVID-19 (a few samples of this study predate the infection). Cell type and time point are not known. The rearrangement uses TRBV27 and TRBJ2-7; tentative D call: TRBD1 (5 bases). This CDR3 reads CASSFGADTYEQYF. The CDR3 coding sequence is TGTGCCAGCAGTTTTGGGGCAGACACCTACGAGCAGTACTTC.